This T cell receptor (beta chain) was sequenced during a study of blood T cells in healthy people across ages. For the second PCR, which ran for 7 to 11 cycles, a sample-barcoded 5' primer and a J-beta primer mix were used. TCRdb reprocessed the 5' RACE reads with MiXCR, giving one entry per CDR3 protein. Among about a million distinct CDR3 sequences listed, 35% to 40% were seen once. A remark on this clonotype: The antigen is unknown.

CDR1 and CDR2 (germline): MNHNY, SVGAGI (reference sequence). The CDR3 has 13 residues. Trimming took 8 bases from V and 0 from J, leaving 10 bases between them. Points from the study as a whole: While age rose, TCR beta diversity per million T cells dropped in a roughly linear way.

Donors ranged from about 6 to 95 years old and were healthy Caucasians in Russia. Every sample had a minimum of 6 million PBMCs isolated. The sequence derives from a young man in good health. The V and J genes are TRBV6-6 and TRBJ1-2, with D possibly being TRBD1 (5 bases). The sequenced material came from blood. This CDR3 is CASDLGPNYGYTF. Written as DNA, the CDR3 is TGTGCCAGCGACTTGGGGCCTAACTATGGCTACACCTTC.